The clone carrying this T cell receptor (beta chain) has a handful of counts. The antigen is undetermined. CDR3 length: 16 amino acids. CDR1 and CDR2 from the germline V gene are ENHRY and SYGVKD. Deletions cut 5 bases from V and 0 bases from J, with 14 bases between. This specimen belongs to a study of T-cell reconstitution after alpha-beta-depleted transplantation in children. For TCRbeta, the library was prepared with unique molecular identifiers. TCRdb passed the PCR reads through MiXCR, listing each CDR3 protein once. The sample contains fewer than 750,000 distinct CDR3 sequences, 25% to 30% of which appear only once. Study outcomes and limitations: The origin of high day-60 TCRbeta diversity in some patients lay in surviving recipient T cells and thymic progenitors.

The source is a boy in the first two years of life with Wiskott-Aldrich syndrome, due to receive a stem cell transplant. This chain uses TRBV10-3 with TRBJ1-3; the D is unclear. Material: PBMCs, obtained before TCRalphabeta/CD19-depleted stem cell transplant. This chain's CDR3 is CAISQQNRGSGNTIYF. The CDR3 nucleotides are TGTGCCATCAGTCAACAGAATCGGGGCTCTGGAAACACCATATATTTT.